These T cell receptor beta chains were read from a single sample in a study of blood T cell repertoires in COVID-19. Using immunoSEQ multiplex PCR, the repertoire was profiled, and TCRdb retains in-frame clones only, with some absent. The sample gives about 200,000 clones, 85% to 90% of which show up once; roughly 4% is in the top ten. The sequencing sample was made of PBMCs or T cells enriched from blood (not recorded which). The receptors derive from a woman aged 30 to 39 with acute COVID-19. The CDR3 runs from the conserved cysteine through the conserved F or W. The D gene is left open where the match is weak. The size field is filled for only some rows; it gives once, few, many or a size class.

clone_size	d_call	v_call	j_call	cdr3_nt	cdr3_aa
NA	TRBD1	TRBV5-1	TRBJ2-1	TGCGCCAGCAGCTTGGCGCCGGGACAGGATTCGGAATCCTCCTACAATGAGCAGTTCTTC	CASSLAPGQDSESSYNEQFF
NA	TRBD1	TRBV29-1	TRBJ2-7	TGCAGCGGGGGGACAGGGGGCAACGGCGAGCAGTACTTC	CSGGTGGNGEQYF
NA	NA	TRBV18	TRBJ2-1	TGTGCCAGCTCACCGTCCCAACATTACAATGAGCAGTTCTTC	CASSPSQHYNEQFF
NA	NA	TRBV30	TRBJ1-1	TGTGCCTGGAGTGTCCGACCCTACAGGGCCGGGACCAAAGCTTTCTTT	CAWSVRPYRAGTKAFF
NA	NA	TRBV5-8	TRBJ2-1	TGTGCCAGCACCCTAAACCCCTCTAAGAATGAGCAGTTCTTC	CASTLNPSKNEQFF
NA	TRBD1	TRBV30	TRBJ1-2	TGTGCCTGGACTATGACAGGGGCGGCTGGCTACACCTTC	CAWTMTGAAGYTF
NA	TRBD1	TRBV19	TRBJ1-5	TGTGCCAGTAGTTCAGACAGGGGGGAACATCAGCCCCAGCATTTT	CASSSDRGEHQPQHF
NA	TRBD1	TRBV4-1	TRBJ2-3	TGCGCCAGCAGCAATGGACAGGCGGCGGGCACAGATACGCAGTATTTT	CASSNGQAAGTDTQYF
NA	NA	TRBV4-3	TRBJ2-2	TGCGCCAGCAGCCATGTAGGACTTTCGAACACCGGGGAGCTGTTTTTT	CASSHVGLSNTGELFF
NA	NA	TRBV7-2	TRBJ1-6	TGTGCCAGCAGCTTAGAACCAGGGGATTCACCCCTCCACTTT	CASSLEPGDSPLHF
NA	NA	TRBV12-3/TRBV12-4	TRBJ1-2	TGTGCCTCCGACCCAGGCAGCTACACCTTC	CASDPGSYTF
NA	NA	TRBV19	TRBJ1-1	TGTGCCAGTAGTATAACCCGCCCCCAGGGTCCTGAAGCTTTCTTT	CASSITRPQGPEAFF
once	TRBD1	TRBV5-1	TRBJ2-7	TGCGCCAGCAGCTTGGAGGGACAGGGCTTCTGGGACTTC	CASSLEGQGFWDF
NA	TRBD1	TRBV4-1	TRBJ1-1	TGCGCCAGCAGCCCGTATACAGGGGAGGACACTGAAGCTTTCTTT	CASSPYTGEDTEAFF
few	NA	TRBV7-2	TRBJ1-5	TGTGCCAGCAGCTTACGGGGGAATCAGCCCCAGCATTTT	CASSLRGNQPQHF
NA	NA	TRBV5-8	TRBJ2-1	TGTGCCAGCAGCTTGGAGCGAGGGGGTAGCTCCTACAATGAGCAGTTCTTC	CASSLERGGSSYNEQFF
NA	TRBD1	TRBV9	TRBJ2-2	TGTGCCAGCAGAGGGGGCGGCACCGGGGAGCTGTTTTTT	CASRGGGTGELFF
NA	TRBD1	TRBV4-1	TRBJ1-1	TGCGCCAGCAGCCAGACCACGGGACAGCTAAACACTGAAGCTTTCTTT	CASSQTTGQLNTEAFF
NA	TRBD1	TRBV27	TRBJ2-5	TGTGCCAGCAGTTTATACGGGACAGGGGTTTCGGAAGAGACCCAGTACTTC	CASSLYGTGVSEETQYF
NA	NA	TRBV4-3	TRBJ2-7	TGCGCCAGCAGCCAAGATGCGGGCTACGAGCAGTACTTC	CASSQDAGYEQYF
once	NA	TRBV14	TRBJ1-1	TGTGCCAGCAGCCAAGAGAGGGCTTTGAACACTGAAGCTTTCTTT	CASSQERALNTEAFF
NA	NA	TRBV10-2	TRBJ1-1	TGCGCCAGCAGTGAGTCGACTCGGACCACTAGTCTCTTT	CASSESTRTTSLF
NA	TRBD1	TRBV18	TRBJ2-5	TGTGCCAGCTCACGGACAGGGGGCGCGGGATATCTGGAGACCCAGTACTTC	CASSRTGGAGYLETQYF
NA	NA	TRBV19	TRBJ2-7	TGTGCCAGTAGTATAGCTGCGGAGAGGACCTACGAGCAGTACTTC	CASSIAAERTYEQYF
few	TRBD1	TRBV3-1/TRBV3-2	TRBJ1-6	TGTGCCAGCAGCCAAGAAAGGACAGGATATAATTCACCCCTCCACTTT	CASSQERTGYNSPLHF
NA	TRBD1	TRBV10-3	TRBJ1-2	TGTGCCATCAGTGAATGGACAGGGGGCGACTATGGCTACACCTTC	CAISEWTGGDYGYTF